The rows below give T cell receptor beta chains drawn from one sample of a study of early T cells in non-severe SARS-CoV-2 infection. A single record per CDR3 protein comes from TCRdb applying MiXCR to the 5' RACE reads. The sample holds some 35,000 distinct CDR3 sequences, 5% to 6.5% seen once. Material: whole blood. These receptors all stem from an adult who was a healthcare worker with PCR-confirmed SARS-CoV-2 infection or an uninfected control (not recorded which). The CDR3 runs from the conserved cysteine through the conserved F or W. Fields, in order: CDR3 DNA, CDR3 protein, J gene, V gene, clone size, D gene. A D gene is named only where the DNA matches it firmly. Only part of the rows carry a size: once, few, many, or a class if the clone is expanded.

cdr3_nt: TGTGCCAGCAGCCCCACGGCTATCAGGGGGGCGAATGAGCAGTTCTTC
cdr3_aa: CASSPTAIRGANEQFF
j_call: TRBJ2-1
v_call: TRBV11-2
clone_size: many
d_call: NA

cdr3_nt: TGTGCCAGTAGTAAACAGGGGACAGATACGCAGTATTTT
cdr3_aa: CASSKQGTDTQYF
j_call: TRBJ2-3
v_call: TRBV19
clone_size: many
d_call: TRBD1

cdr3_nt: TGCGCCAGCAGCCAAGCCGGGGCAGGGGGTTTCTACGAGCAGTACTTC
cdr3_aa: CASSQAGAGGFYEQYF
j_call: TRBJ2-7
v_call: TRBV4-3
clone_size: few
d_call: TRBD1

cdr3_nt: TGTGCCAGCAGCCCCCTGGGTTCCGGGGCCAACGTCCTGACTTTC
cdr3_aa: CASSPLGSGANVLTF
j_call: TRBJ2-6
v_call: TRBV12-3/TRBV12-4
clone_size: many
d_call: NA

cdr3_nt: TGTGCCAGCAGTGTCCTGACAGGCTATGGCTACACCTTC
cdr3_aa: CASSVLTGYGYTF
j_call: TRBJ1-2
v_call: TRBV2
clone_size: many
d_call: NA

cdr3_nt: TGCAGTGCTAAAATAAACACCGGGGAGCTGTTTTTT
cdr3_aa: CSAKINTGELFF
j_call: TRBJ2-2
v_call: TRBV20-1
clone_size: many
d_call: NA

cdr3_nt: TGCAGTGCTAGAGATATGGGACAGTTGATTGAAGCTTTCTTT
cdr3_aa: CSARDMGQLIEAFF
j_call: TRBJ1-1
v_call: TRBV20-1
clone_size: few
d_call: TRBD1

cdr3_nt: TGTGCCACCCTCGCTATGGCAACGGCGAACACCGGGGAGCTGTTTTTT
cdr3_aa: CATLAMATANTGELFF
j_call: TRBJ2-2
v_call: TRBV12-3/TRBV12-4
clone_size: many
d_call: NA

cdr3_nt: TGTGCCAGCAGCTTAGATGGGGGGAACTACGAGCAGTACTTC
cdr3_aa: CASSLDGGNYEQYF
j_call: TRBJ2-7
v_call: TRBV7-6
clone_size: many
d_call: NA

cdr3_nt: TGTGCCAGCAGCTTACGCAATAGCGGTTCACCCCTCCACTTT
cdr3_aa: CASSLRNSGSPLHF
j_call: TRBJ1-6
v_call: TRBV7-2
clone_size: NA
d_call: NA

cdr3_nt: TGCAGCGCCAACAGAGGGCGAGAGACCCAGTACTTC
cdr3_aa: CSANRGRETQYF
j_call: TRBJ2-5
v_call: TRBV29-1
clone_size: few
d_call: NA

cdr3_nt: TGTGCCAGCAGCCCAGGGACACCTCTGAACACTGAAGCTTTCTTT
cdr3_aa: CASSPGTPLNTEAFF
j_call: TRBJ1-1
v_call: TRBV7-9
clone_size: few
d_call: NA

cdr3_nt: TGTGCCAGTAGTATCCCCGCACTTTGGCCCCAGCATTTT
cdr3_aa: CASSIPALWPQHF
j_call: TRBJ1-5
v_call: TRBV19
clone_size: many
d_call: NA

cdr3_nt: TGCGCCAGCAGCCAAGAGTGGTCCGGGGCAAAACTGTTTTTT
cdr3_aa: CASSQEWSGAKLFF
j_call: TRBJ1-4
v_call: TRBV4-3
clone_size: many
d_call: NA

cdr3_nt: TGTGCCAGCAGCCCGCGACAGGGGTCACGGGAGACCCAGTACTTC
cdr3_aa: CASSPRQGSRETQYF
j_call: TRBJ2-5
v_call: TRBV7-8
clone_size: many
d_call: TRBD1

cdr3_nt: TGTGCCAGCAGCATTCTCAGGCGGGGGCACAGAGAGCAGTTCTTC
cdr3_aa: CASSILRRGHREQFF
j_call: TRBJ2-1
v_call: TRBV7-8
clone_size: many
d_call: NA

cdr3_nt: TGTGCCAGCAGGGGGGGACTAGCGGTCTACAATGAGCAGTTCTTC
cdr3_aa: CASRGGLAVYNEQFF
j_call: TRBJ2-1
v_call: TRBV2
clone_size: few
d_call: TRBD2

cdr3_nt: TGTGCCAGCAGGCTCGGGACCTACAATGAGCAGTTCTTC
cdr3_aa: CASRLGTYNEQFF
j_call: TRBJ2-1
v_call: TRBV7-2
clone_size: few
d_call: NA

cdr3_nt: TGTGCCAGCAGCCAGGGCCGGCGCCGCGAGCAGTACTTC
cdr3_aa: CASSQGRRREQYF
j_call: TRBJ2-7
v_call: TRBV3-1
clone_size: NA
d_call: NA

cdr3_nt: TGTGCCAGCTCACTGGGGCTCACAGATACGCAGTATTTT
cdr3_aa: CASSLGLTDTQYF
j_call: TRBJ2-3
v_call: TRBV18
clone_size: many
d_call: NA

cdr3_nt: TGTGCCAGCAGCGAAAGGACTAGCGGGAAAGAGACCCAGTACTTC
cdr3_aa: CASSERTSGKETQYF
j_call: TRBJ2-5
v_call: TRBV12-3/TRBV12-4
clone_size: many
d_call: TRBD2

cdr3_nt: TGTGCCAGCAGCACCTCTTTAGGGTCGTCAGGGAACTATGGCTACACCTTC
cdr3_aa: CASSTSLGSSGNYGYTF
j_call: TRBJ1-2
v_call: TRBV5-6
clone_size: many
d_call: NA

cdr3_nt: TGTGCCTGGAGCGCCGGGACTGCTGGAAACACCATATATTTT
cdr3_aa: CAWSAGTAGNTIYF
j_call: TRBJ1-3
v_call: TRBV30
clone_size: few
d_call: NA

cdr3_nt: TGTGCCACCAGTGGCGTACCGGGACAGGGCTCCAATGAGCAGTTCTTC
cdr3_aa: CATSGVPGQGSNEQFF
j_call: TRBJ2-1
v_call: TRBV24-1
clone_size: many
d_call: TRBD1